This T cell receptor beta chain was obtained from a study of T cells after yellow fever vaccination. Study-level points and caveats: Detected again after the booster were most primary-vaccination clones, at 95% to 98% CD4 and approximately 87% CD8.

The CDR3 is 16 residues long. V was shortened by 1 base and J by 7 bases, with 17 bases between the two germline ends. The germline gives CDR1 SGHKS, CDR2 YYEKEE (reference sequence). TCRdb called the 5' RACE reads again in MiXCR, with one record for every CDR3 protein. This sample has some 200,000 distinct CDR3 sequences, with approximately 3% found just once. A few counts support this clonotype. Its matching antigen is unknown. The chain uses TRBV5-5 and TRBJ1-4; D may be TRBD1 (6 bases). The source of this sequence is a man between 18 and 29 years old who received the YFV17D yellow fever vaccine. Sequenced here: CD4+ T cells sorted from PBMCs, sampled 10 days after the yellow fever booster vaccination. CDR3 in DNA: TGTGCCAGCAGCTTGTCGTGGGGGCAGGGTAGTGAAAAACTGTTTTTT. Translating it yields CASSLSWGQGSEKLFF.